These 4 T cell receptor beta chains came from one sample sequenced in a study of human T cells and chemical hapten exposure (dated by TCRdb to the early 2020s). The sample's time point label, decoded: healthy volunteer bleed at 2 weeks. Total RNA was extracted from unfractionated whole blood that had been collected in Tempus Blood RNA tubes. Library preparation was by RACE. The listed sequencing device is NextSeq 500. TCRdb applied fastp at Q25 and MiXCR to the public reads, then kept only in-frame beta chains. Entries are consolidated by CDR3 protein sequence, retaining the most common genes and DNA. The sample yields 130,000 or so distinct CDR3 sequences; roughly 9.5% were counted once. The top ten clonotypes cover 1.5% to 2% of the sample. Sequenced sample: whole blood. The source is a male donor in good health. Some clones in this sample may be carry-over from other donors' samples.

This clonotype occurred a few times. The CDR3 DNA sequence: TGTGCCAGTAAGGTAGCGGTAAGCTCCTACGAGCAGTACTTC. Translation gives CASKVAVSSYEQYF. This sequence joins TRBV19 and TRBJ2-7, with D possibly being TRBD2 (6 bases). CDR3 size: 14 residues. CDR1 and CDR2 (germline): LNHDA, SQIVND (reference sequence). Trimming stripped 7 bases from V and 0 bases from J, with 13 bases between.

The chain carries TRBV4-3 and TRBJ1-2; D gene uncertain. Germline V gene data show CDR1 as LGHNA and CDR2 as YSLEER. The V end was cut by 0 bases, the J end by 4 bases, with 9 bases between. The CDR3 runs 14 residues. CDR3 region: CASSQDVQPYGYTF. The DNA for the CDR3 is TGCGCCAGCAGCCAAGATGTCCAGCCCTATGGCTACACCTTC.

This clonotype has a handful of counts. The J gene is TRBJ2-1, the V gene TRBV20-1; tentatively, D is TRBD2 (7 bases). The germline V gene encodes CDR1 DFQATT and CDR2 SNEGSKA (reference sequence). The CDR3 contains 16 residues. V lost 1 base and J lost 2, with 15 bases in between. CDR3 loop: CSARGGGGGPYNEQFF. CDR3 nucleotide sequence: TGCAGTGCTAGAGGCGGAGGGGGGGGGCCCTACAATGAGCAGTTCTTC.

The chain couples TRBV5-1 to TRBJ2-7, with TRBD2 matching over 9 bases. The germline gives CDR1 SGHRS, CDR2 YFSETQ. V was pared by 0 bases and J by 3 bases, with 4 bases of the junction left unmatched. This CDR3 has 15 amino acids. CDR3 coding DNA: TGCGCCAGCAGCTTGGCATGGCGGGGGGGCTACGAGCAGTACTTC. Amino acid sequence: CASSLAWRGGYEQYF.